The 4 T cell receptor beta chains in this list originate from one sample, sequenced in a study of PD-1 blockade in classical Hodgkin lymphoma. Profiled with immunoSEQ multiplex PCR; TCRdb holds only in-frame clones, not every one. Among 80,000 to 100,000 clones listed, roughly 92% were seen once. Patients all relapsed after autologous stem cell transplantation, and there was variation in brentuximab vedotin exposure. Sequenced here: peripheral blood mononuclear cells (PBMCs), sampled at baseline. These receptors originate from a human donor with classical Hodgkin lymphoma.

The chain recombines TRBV7-6 with TRBJ1-2; weak D call: TRBD1 (5 bases). V lost 5 bases and J lost 2, with 15 bases in between. This CDR3 has 15 amino acids. CDR1 SGHVS and CDR2 FNYEAQ come from the germline V gene. CDR3 DNA sequence: TGTGCCAGCAGCCCCCGGGCCGGGGGGAACTATGGCTACACCTTC. Translation: CASSPRAGGNYGYTF.

The chain joins TRBV6-1 to TRBJ1-3; no clear D gene. Looked up from germline, CDR1 is MNHNS and CDR2 is SASEGT. The CDR3 covers 14 residues. Trimming pared 5 bases from V and 4 bases from J, leaving 12 bases between. In DNA, the CDR3 is TGTGCCAGCAGTACGCGAAAAACGGGAAACACCATATATTTT. Residues: CASSTRKTGNTIYF.

This chain uses TRBV5-6 with TRBJ2-5, with a tentative D call TRBD2 (5 bases). V was cut by 4 bases and J by 3 bases, with 10 bases left in between. CDR3 length: 13 residues. Germline assignment: CDR1 SGHDT and CDR2 YYEEEE. The chain's CDR3 is CASSKVGEETQYF. In DNA form, the CDR3 reads TGTGCCAGCAGCAAAGTGGGAGAAGAGACCCAGTACTTC.

This chain links TRBV6-5 with TRBJ2-5; D is unclear. TRBJ2-7 explains the end of the DNA better; the J call may be wrong. This CDR3 region has 12 residues. Per the germline V gene, CDR1 is MNHEY and CDR2 is SVGAGI. The CDR3 reads CASLASSYEQYF. DNA for the CDR3: TGTGCCAGCTTGGCCAGTTCCTACGAGCAGTACTTC.